The T cell receptor (beta chain) under discussion was sequenced for a study of human T cells and chemical hapten exposure. The table lists this clonotype with a few counts. The time point is: pre-sensitization, week 0. Described treatment: therapeutic diphenylcyclopropenone sensitization with weekly scalp DPC. One entry per CDR3 protein results from TCRdb running MiXCR on the RACE reads. The sample comprises about 80,000 distinct CDR3 sequences, approximately 15% of which are singletons, and roughly 4.9% rests with the top ten. The sequence came from a woman aged 45-59 years with alopecia areata. Some clones in this sample may be carry-over from other donors' samples. This sample comprised whole blood, obtained in connection with sensitization to the hapten diphenylcyclopropenone (DPC).

The CDR3 is CASSPQGFQETQYF. DNA of the CDR3: TGCGCCAGCAGCCCACAGGGTTTCCAAGAGACCCAGTACTTC. The rearrangement uses TRBV4-3 and TRBJ2-5; TRBD1 might be the D (6 bases). Trimming took off 4 bases at V and 1 base at J, with 10 bases between the two ends. The CDR3 length is 14 residues. The V gene's germline CDR1 is LGHNA and CDR2 YSLEER.